Below are 27 T cell receptor beta chains sequenced from a single sample in a study of cytomegalovirus exposure and HLA in healthy donors. The method was immunoSEQ multiplex PCR; TCRdb's version includes in-frame clones alone and lacks a portion of them. The sample lists over 200,000 clones; 90% were seen once. Sequenced input: PBMCs. These receptors came from a woman in her twenties or thirties in good health and CMV-seronegative.

This chain connects TRBV29-1 to TRBJ2-5; 7 bases are shared with TRBD1. CDR3 length: 19 amino acids. Germline V gene data show CDR1 as SQVTM and CDR2 as ANQGSEA. J was trimmed by 0 bases and V by 3 bases; bases with no gene match: 19. The CDR3 sequence: CSVDTPPRSGTDNQETQYF. CDR3 nucleotides: TGCAGCGTTGACACGCCCCCACGTTCCGGGACAGATAACCAAGAGACCCAGTACTTC.

The chain joins TRBV2 to TRBJ1-5; 7 positions agree with TRBD1. Trimming removed 6 bases from V and 0 bases from J; junction bases left unmatched: 5. The CDR3 is 15 residues long. Germline V gene data show CDR1 as SNHLY and CDR2 as FYNNEI. The chain's CDR3 is CASRDRDNSNQPQHF. CDR3 in DNA: TGTGCCAGCAGAGACAGGGATAATAGCAATCAGCCCCAGCATTTT.

The chain links TRBV28 to TRBJ1-1; maybe TRBD1 (6 bases). V was trimmed by 5 bases and J by 5 bases, leaving 9 bases between them. The length of the CDR3 is 12 residues. Germline CDR1 is MDHEN and CDR2 is SYDVKM. CDR3 region: CASSVTGTEAFF. The CDR3 DNA is TGTGCCAGCAGTGTCACAGGGACTGAAGCTTTCTTT.

This chain uses TRBV4-3 with TRBJ2-3; 10 bases agree with TRBD2. The CDR3 has 18 residues. CDR1 LGHNA and CDR2 YSLEER come from the germline V gene. V dropped 0 bases and J dropped 6; count of bases not matched to a gene: 12. The chain's CDR3 is CASSQDSPTSGYRDTQYF. The DNA for the CDR3 is TGCGCCAGCAGCCAAGATAGTCCGACTAGCGGGTATAGGGATACGCAGTATTTT.

This clone was counted between two and nine times. CDR3 protein: CASSPKGQAHPYGYTF. DNA of the CDR3: TGTGCCAGCAGCCCAAAGGGACAGGCCCATCCCTATGGCTACACCTTC. The V gene is TRBV7-9, the J gene TRBJ1-2, with 8 positions matching TRBD1. The length of the CDR3 is 16 residues. Germline CDR1 reads SEHNR; CDR2 reads FQNEAQ (reference sequence). J lost 4 bases, V lost 5 bases, and 12 bases had no gene match.

This chain joins TRBV28 and TRBJ2-3; tentatively, D is TRBD1 (5 bases). Germline V gives CDR1 MDHEN, CDR2 SYDVKM. The CDR3 is made up of 13 amino acids. V dropped 2 bases and J dropped 6 bases, with 9 bases sitting between them. The CDR3 is CASSLPHRDTQYF. The CDR3 DNA reads TGTGCCAGCAGTTTACCCCACAGGGATACGCAGTATTTT.

J is TRBJ2-3 and V is TRBV29-1; D gene uncertain. This CDR3 comprises 12 residues. Looked up from germline, CDR1 is SQVTM and CDR2 is ANQGSEA. CDR3 sequence (DNA): TGCAGTTCTATTTTGGGCACAGATACGCAGTATTTT. Translated, it gives CSSILGTDTQYF.

This sequence joins TRBV9 and TRBJ2-1; 10 bases map to TRBD2. This CDR3 has 18 residues. In germline, CDR1 is SGDLS, CDR2 YYNGEE. V shed 1 base and J 5 bases; nucleotides not matched to a gene: 12. In nucleotides, the CDR3 is TGTGCCAGCAGCGTAACCGTGTCTAGCGGGAGATTGGACAATGAGCAGTTCTTC. Protein: CASSVTVSSGRLDNEQFF. The whole variable domain, filled in from reference TRBV9 and TRBJ2-1, reads DSGVTQTPKHLITATGQRVTLRCSPRSGDLSVYWYQQSLDQGLQFLIQYYNGEERAKGNILERFSAQQFPDLHSELNLSSLELGDSALYFCASSVTVSSGRLDNEQFFGPGTRLTVL.

The chain has TRBV6-6 and TRBJ2-7, with TRBD2 matching 8 bases. The CDR3 has 15 residues. Germline trimming cut 0 bases from V and 5 bases from J; bases unmatched to any gene: 6. Germline CDR1 and CDR2: MNHNY and SVGAGI (reference sequence). This CDR3 is CASSYSSSGSHEQYF. The CDR3 region has the DNA TGTGCCAGCAGTTACTCCTCAAGCGGGAGCCACGAGCAGTACTTC.

This clone was found a few times. This sequence joins TRBV6-6 and TRBJ2-1, with 9 nucleotides matching TRBD2. V lost 5 bases, J lost 13 bases, and 9 bases stayed unmatched. CDR1 is MNHNY, CDR2 SVGAGI, per germline (reference sequence). This CDR3 region has 13 residues. CDR3 nucleotides: TGTGCCAGCAGTAAGGGGACTAGCCTTAATCAGTTCTTC. This sequence encodes CASSKGTSLNQFF.

This clone turned up a few times. The chain uses TRBV9 and TRBJ2-1; D might be TRBD1 (5 bases). The CDR3 totals 15 residues. With 1 base removed from V and 3 bases from J, the gap between germline ends came to 11 bases. CDR1 is SGDLS, CDR2 YYNGEE, per germline. CDR3 region: CASSVQGVNYNEQFF. The CDR3 DNA is TGTGCCAGCAGCGTACAAGGGGTCAACTACAATGAGCAGTTCTTC.

The chain links TRBV28 to TRBJ1-2; 8 nucleotides agree with TRBD1. CDR3 length: 13 residues. The J segment lost 8 bases and the V segment lost 9 bases, leaving 11 bases of the junction unmatched. Germline CDR1 MDHEN, CDR2 SYDVKM. This chain's CDR3 is CASRQGTWEGYTF. In DNA, the CDR3 is TGTGCCAGTAGACAGGGGACTTGGGAGGGCTACACCTTC.

The chain recombines TRBV5-4 with TRBJ2-6, with unresolved D. The germline gives CDR1 SGHNT, CDR2 YYREEE (reference sequence). V was shortened by 2 bases and J by 4 bases, with 13 bases between the two germline ends. The length of the CDR3 is 16 residues. The CDR3 DNA is TGTGCCAGCAGCTTCACAGCTTACACCGGGGCCAACGTCCTGACTTTC. Translation gives CASSFTAYTGANVLTF.

V gene TRBV30 combines with J gene TRBJ1-1; D unresolved. Per the germline V gene, CDR1 is GTSNPN and CDR2 is SVGIG (reference sequence). V was trimmed by 1 base and J by 1 base, leaving 4 bases between them. There are 12 residues in the CDR3. The CDR3 here is CAWSGANTEAFF. The CDR3 DNA follows: TGTGCCTGGAGTGGGGCGAACACTGAAGCTTTCTTT.

This clone is a singleton in its sample. CDR3 DNA: TGCGCCAGCAGCCTAACCTGGGACAGCTATGGCTACACCTTC. Protein: CASSLTWDSYGYTF. The gene calls are TRBV5-1 and TRBJ1-2; 7 positions match TRBD1. The germline CDR1 and CDR2 sequences are SGHRS and YFSETQ. The J segment lost 4 bases and the V segment lost 4 bases, leaving 7 bases of the junction unmatched. There are 14 residues in the CDR3.

The rearrangement links TRBV28 to TRBJ2-1, with 7 bases fitting TRBD2. The trim removed 7 bases at V and 8 bases at J, leaving 8 bases unmatched. This CDR3 region has 13 residues. Germline CDR1 is MDHEN and CDR2 is SYDVKM. CDR3 in amino acids: CASTGGARYEQFF. CDR3 sequence (DNA): TGTGCCAGCACGGGGGGAGCACGGTATGAGCAGTTCTTC.

The J gene is TRBJ1-1, the V gene TRBV15; TRBD1 agrees at 10 bases. The junction had 15 bases not matched to a gene; V was cut back by 4 bases and J by 4 bases. Germline CDR1 and CDR2: LNHNV and YYDKDF (reference sequence). There are 18 residues in the CDR3. CDR3: CATSNTRGTGERSTEAFF. As DNA, the CDR3 is TGTGCCACCAGCAATACCCGTGGGACAGGGGAAAGGAGCACTGAAGCTTTCTTT.

This clone occurred a few times. The rearrangement joins TRBV30 to TRBJ2-7; D might be TRBD1 or TRBD2, each matching 5 bases. The germline V gene has CDR1 GTSNPN and CDR2 SVGIG (reference sequence). This CDR3 has 14 residues. V was pared by 3 bases and J by 2 bases, with 14 bases between. The CDR3 loop is CAWSAGTDTYEQYF. CDR3 nucleotides: TGTGCCTGGAGCGCCGGGACCGATACCTACGAGCAGTACTTC.

The table lists this clone with a count of one. The V call is TRBV15, the J call TRBJ1-1; 7 nucleotides match TRBD1. The CDR3 loop spans 13 amino acids. Unmatched junction bases numbered 5, after V lost 1 base and J lost 9 bases. Germline CDR1 and CDR2: LNHNV and YYDKDF (reference sequence). DNA of the CDR3: TGTGCCACCAGCAGAGTAAGGGACAGTAAAGCTTTCTTT. As protein: CATSRVRDSKAFF.

The V call is TRBV5-1, the J call TRBJ2-5; a possible D gene is TRBD1 (5 bases). Trimming removed 0 bases from V and 5 bases from J, with 14 bases in between. CDR1 is SGHRS and CDR2 is YFSETQ in the germline V gene. This CDR3 has 15 amino acids. The DNA of the CDR3 is TGCGCCAGCAGCTTGGAGGTCAGGGTAGTTGAGACCCAGTACTTC. It is translated as CASSLEVRVVETQYF.

V and J are TRBV7-2 and TRBJ2-6; the D is unclear. Trimming stripped 0 bases from V and 0 bases from J, with 9 bases between. Germline CDR1 reads SGHTA; CDR2 reads FQGNSA. The CDR3 sequence is 17 residues long. Written as DNA, the CDR3 is TGTGCCAGCAGCTTAGCTGAGGCCAGCTCTGGGGCCAACGTCCTGACTTTC. Translation: CASSLAEASSGANVLTF. The whole variable domain, filled in from reference TRBV7-2 and TRBJ2-6, reads GAGVSQSPSNKVTEKGKDVELRCDPISGHTALYWYRQSLGQGLEFLIYFQGNSAPDKSGLPSDRFSAERTGGSVSTLTIQRTQQEDSAVYLCASSLAEASSGANVLTFGAGSRLTVL.

Only one count was recorded for this clone. The CDR3 loop is CASSELAGGLGEQYF. In DNA, the CDR3 is TGTGCCAGCAGTGAACTAGCGGGAGGGCTTGGCGAGCAGTACTTC. The rearrangement links TRBV28 to TRBJ2-7; 13 bases fit TRBD2. CDR1 and CDR2 from the germline V gene are MDHEN and SYDVKM. The CDR3 extends over 15 amino acids. V trimming: 5 bases; J trimming: 6 bases; junction bases outside the gene matches: 7.

The chain carries TRBV14 and TRBJ2-7; D ambiguous. CDR1 and CDR2 (germline): SGHDN, FVKESK. There are 13 residues in the CDR3. The V and J ends lost 4 bases and 0 bases respectively, with 7 bases between them. The CDR3 is CASSRTGSYEQYF. The CDR3 region has the DNA TGTGCCAGCAGCCGAACTGGCTCCTACGAGCAGTACTTC.

The V gene is TRBV7-6, the J gene TRBJ2-7; 8 bases fit TRBD2. The CDR3 has 16 residues. V dropped 1 base and J dropped 6; count of bases not matched to a gene: 11. CDR1 is SGHVS, CDR2 FNYEAQ, per germline. This chain's CDR3 is CASSLEVWTGGGEQYF. The DNA of the CDR3 is TGTGCCAGCAGCTTAGAGGTTTGGACGGGAGGGGGCGAGCAGTACTTC.

This clone was recorded once. The chain employs TRBV7-2 and TRBJ2-7, with TRBD2 matching 8 bases. V shed 4 bases and J 0 bases; nucleotides not matched to a gene: 8. CDR1 is SGHTA, CDR2 FQGNSA, per germline. This CDR3 region has 16 residues. The CDR3 spells CASSSGLAQSSYEQYF. The CDR3 bases are TGTGCCAGCAGCTCAGGACTAGCTCAGAGCTCCTACGAGCAGTACTTC.

This clone came up once. V usage is TRBV6-1 and J usage is TRBJ1-5; weak D call: TRBD1 (5 bases). Germline assignment: CDR1 MNHNS and CDR2 SASEGT. Trimming pared 2 bases from V and 9 bases from J, leaving 8 bases between. The CDR3 runs to 12 residues. The CDR3 DNA is TGTGCCAGCAGTGAACGTCAGGGGCCCCAGCATTTT. Protein sequence: CASSERQGPQHF.

This chain links TRBV25-1 with TRBJ1-4; D may be TRBD1 (5 bases). V lost 5 bases and J lost 0, with 10 bases in between. CDR3 length equals 15 residues. Per germline, CDR1 MGHDK and CDR2 SYGVNS. Written as DNA, the CDR3 is TGTGCCAGCAGTTCGGTAGGGGCAACTAATGAAAAACTGTTTTTT. Amino acid sequence: CASSSVGATNEKLFF.